These 24 T cell receptor beta chains were sequenced from one sample in a study of cytomegalovirus exposure and HLA in healthy donors. The data were produced by immunoSEQ multiplex PCR, yet TCRdb's version contains in-frame clones alone and is incomplete. Of 70,000 or so clones listed, approximately 94% are singletons. The source material was PBMCs. These receptors were collected from a woman younger than 30 in good health and CMV-seronegative.

This chain links TRBV19 with TRBJ1-6, with D possibly being TRBD1 (5 bases). Germline V gene data show CDR1 as LNHDA and CDR2 as SQIVND (reference sequence). Trimming took 9 bases from V and 5 from J, leaving 17 bases between them. The CDR3 contains 15 residues. The DNA for the CDR3 is TGTGCCAGCAATTCCGGGAGGGGAGATAATTCACCCCTCCACTTT. It translates to CASNSGRGDNSPLHF.

The CDR3 here is CASSQGDRGNSPLHF. The DNA for the CDR3 is TGTGCCAGCAGCCAAGGCGACAGGGGTAATTCACCCCTCCACTTT. The rearrangement uses TRBV5-6 and TRBJ1-6, with 8 bases identical to TRBD1. The CDR3 covers 15 residues. V gave up 4 bases and J gave up 6 bases; unmatched junction bases: 6. In germline, CDR1 is SGHDT, CDR2 YYEEEE. The entire variable domain, with the rest obtained from reference TRBV5-6 and TRBJ1-6, is as follows: DAGVTQSPTHLIKTRGQQVTLRCSPKSGHDTVSWYQQALGQGPQFIFQYYEEEERQRGNFPDRFSGHQFPNYSSELNVNALLLGDSALYLCASSQGDRGNSPLHFGNGTRLTVT.

This chain links TRBV7-6 with TRBJ2-2, with D uncertain. V dropped 1 base and J dropped 3 bases, with 9 bases sitting between them. Germline V CDR1 and CDR2: SGHVS, FNYEAQ. This CDR3 region has 15 residues. CDR3 amino acids: CASSLDPLDTGELFF. CDR3 nucleotide sequence: TGTGCCAGCAGCTTAGATCCCCTCGACACCGGGGAGCTGTTTTTT.

The chain employs TRBV7-2 and TRBJ2-7; 11 bases match TRBD2. V shed 3 bases, J shed 4 bases, and the junction held 5 bases outside the gene matches. This CDR3 comprises 15 residues. CDR1 is SGHTA, CDR2 FQGNSA, per germline. The CDR3 DNA reads as TGTGCCAGCAGCTTTACACGGACTAGCGGGTACGAGCAGTACTTC. It is translated as CASSFTRTSGYEQYF.

For the CDR3, the DNA is TGTGCCAGCAGCCAAGGGGGACAGGGGAGGTCCGGAGCTTTCTTT. It is translated as CASSQGGQGRSGAFF. The V call is TRBV14, the J call TRBJ1-1; 10 bases are a match to TRBD1. V lost 1 base and J lost 10; bases outside the gene matches: 9. Germline V gene data show CDR1 as SGHDN and CDR2 as FVKESK. The CDR3 has 15 residues.

The chain has TRBV7-9 and TRBJ1-5, with D perhaps matching TRBD1 (5 bases). Germline V lookup: CDR1 SEHNR, CDR2 FQNEAQ (reference sequence). Trimming pared 4 bases from V and 5 bases from J, leaving 15 bases between. The CDR3 totals 15 residues. CDR3 sequence: CASSSGGGWYQPQHF. The CDR3 DNA follows: TGTGCCAGCAGCTCAGGTGGGGGGTGGTATCAGCCCCAGCATTTT. Complete variable domain (other parts from reference TRBV7-9 and TRBJ1-5): DTGVSQNPRHKITKRGQNVTFRCDPISEHNRLYWYRQTLGQGPEFLTYFQNEAQLEKSRLLSDRFSAERPKGSFSTLEIQRTEQGDSAMYLCASSSGGGWYQPQHFGDGTRLSIL.

J is TRBJ2-1 and V is TRBV7-2; a weak D match, TRBD2 (7 bases). This CDR3 is 13 amino acids long. Germline-derived CDR1 and CDR2 are SGHTA and FQGNSA. Trimming removed 5 bases from V and 5 bases from J, with 10 bases in between. This chain's CDR3 is CASSGGANNEQFF. In nucleotides, the CDR3 is TGTGCCAGCAGCGGGGGGGCTAACAATGAGCAGTTCTTC.

The rearrangement links TRBV2 to TRBJ2-7; tentative D call: TRBD1 (9 bases). This CDR3 contains 18 residues. V lost 5 bases and J lost 5, with 28 bases in between. The germline CDR1 and CDR2 sequences are SNHLY and FYNNEI. The DNA for the CDR3 is TGTGCCAGCAGTCCGGGACAGGGAACTAGCGGTGTCCTGGACGAGCAGTACTTC. Protein: CASSPGQGTSGVLDEQYF.

The V call is TRBV5-3, the J call TRBJ2-3; TRBD2 is a possible D gene (6 bases). TRBV5-3 is an ORF, with its function uncertain. Trimming left V 6 bases short and J 5 bases short, with 13 bases between. CDR3 length: 13 residues. CDR3 sequence: CARNAAGIDTQYF. Here the CDR3 DNA reads TGTGCCAGAAATGCGGCGGGGATAGATACGCAGTATTTT.

The chain carries TRBV5-1 and TRBJ2-5, with D perhaps matching TRBD2 (6 bases). Germline values: CDR1 SGHRS, CDR2 YFSETQ. Trimming shortened V by 0 bases and J by 5 bases, and 11 bases separated the two germline ends. The CDR3 runs 14 residues. The CDR3 DNA reads as TGCGCCAGCAGCTTGGCAGTGGAGGGGGAGACCCAGTACTTC. Translation gives CASSLAVEGETQYF.

The chain joins TRBV7-2 to TRBJ2-1, with TRBD2 identical over 10 bases. J lost 7 bases, V lost 6 bases, and 9 bases had no gene match. CDR1 SGHTA and CDR2 FQGNSA come from the germline V gene. The CDR3 has 15 residues. This chain's CDR3 is CASSLSGGAGNEQFF. The CDR3 bases are TGTGCCAGCAGTCTAAGCGGGGGGGCGGGTAATGAGCAGTTCTTC.

This clone is a singleton in its sample. The genes are TRBV4-1 and TRBJ2-7, with 11 bases fitting TRBD2. The V gene's germline CDR1 is MGHRA and CDR2 YSYEKL. With V trimmed by 4 bases and J by 0 bases, 2 bases remained unmatched. The CDR3 spans 15 residues. In DNA form, the CDR3 reads TGCGCCAGCAGCCGAGGGACTAGCGGCTCCTACGAGCAGTACTTC. Amino acids: CASSRGTSGSYEQYF.

The J gene is TRBJ1-2, the V gene TRBV9; weak D call: TRBD1 (6 bases). Looked up from germline, CDR1 is SGDLS and CDR2 is YYNGEE. This CDR3 has 19 residues. V was pared by 1 base and J by 0 bases, with 22 bases between. CDR3 nucleotides: TGTGCCAGCAGCGTACTAGACCGTCCGGGACACAATCCTAACTATGGCTACACCTTC. This translates into CASSVLDRPGHNPNYGYTF. Looking up the rest from reference TRBV9 and TRBJ1-2 gives the full variable domain: DSGVTQTPKHLITATGQRVTLRCSPRSGDLSVYWYQQSLDQGLQFLIQYYNGEERAKGNILERFSAQQFPDLHSELNLSSLELGDSALYFCASSVLDRPGHNPNYGYTFGSGTRLTVV.

This chain joins TRBV28 and TRBJ1-2; TRBD1 agrees at 7 bases. From germline, CDR1 is MDHEN and CDR2 SYDVKM. The ends lost 2 bases at V and 5 bases at J; junction bases unmatched: 2. The CDR3 has 13 residues. CDR3 sequence reads: CASSLTGVYGYTF. DNA for the CDR3: TGTGCCAGCAGTTTAACAGGGGTGTATGGCTACACCTTC.

The CDR3 sequence is CATSRDQESQPQHF. CDR3 DNA sequence: TGTGCCACCAGCAGGGATCAGGAAAGTCAGCCCCAGCATTTT. The chain employs TRBV15 and TRBJ1-5; D is unclear. The CDR3 totals 14 residues. Deletions cut 3 bases from V and 6 bases from J, with 12 bases between. Germline-derived CDR1 and CDR2 are LNHNV and YYDKDF (reference sequence).

The genes are TRBV27 and TRBJ2-7; D call uncertain. CDR3 length equals 16 residues. Between the trimmed V and J ends, which lost 4 bases and 4 bases, there was a span of 20 bases. Germline CDR1 reads MNHEY; CDR2 reads SMNVEV (reference sequence). The CDR3 loop is CASSYGPPGGRYEQYF. In DNA, the CDR3 is TGTGCCAGCAGTTATGGCCCCCCGGGTGGAAGGTACGAGCAGTACTTC.

CDR3 coding DNA: TGTGCCAGCAGCCACCGTAGAAGGACAGGGACCACTGAAGCTTTCTTT. As protein: CASSHRRRTGTTEAFF. The V and J genes are TRBV14 and TRBJ1-1; 8 nucleotides line up with TRBD1. The V gene's germline CDR1 is SGHDN and CDR2 FVKESK. With V trimmed by 3 bases and J by 4 bases, 10 bases remained unmatched. The CDR3 is 16 amino acids. Full variable domain (outside the CDR3, taken from reference TRBV14 and TRBJ1-1): EAGVTQFPSHSVIEKGQTVTLRCDPISGHDNLYWYRRVMGKEIKFLLHFVKESKQDESGMPNNRFLAERTGGTYSTLKVQPAELEDSGVYFCASSHRRRTGTTEAFFGQGTRLTVV.

CDR3 DNA sequence: TGCAGCGCTGACAGGGACAAGACTGAAGCTTTCTTT. It yields the protein CSADRDKTEAFF. The rearrangement uses TRBV29-1 and TRBJ1-1; 7 nucleotides agree with TRBD1. This CDR3 has 12 residues. In germline, CDR1 is SQVTM, CDR2 ANQGSEA. Germline trimming cut 7 bases from V and 5 bases from J; bases unmatched to any gene: 7.

In this sample, this clone turned up a few times. The V gene is TRBV30, the J gene TRBJ1-1; D not resolved. CDR3 length equals 14 residues. Trimming took off 3 bases at V and 4 bases at J, with 15 bases between the two ends. Per the germline V gene, CDR1 is GTSNPN and CDR2 is SVGIG (reference sequence). The chain's CDR3 is CAWRAGGKGTEAFF. The CDR3 DNA is TGTGCCTGGAGAGCGGGAGGGAAGGGCACTGAAGCTTTCTTT. The entire variable domain, with the rest obtained from reference TRBV30 and TRBJ1-1, is as follows: SQTIHQWPATLVQPVGSPLSLECTVEGTSNPNLYWYRQAAGRGLQLLFYSVGIGQISSEVPQNLSASRPQDRQFILSSKKLLLSDSGFYLCAWRAGGKGTEAFFGQGTRLTVV.

The chain is built from TRBV6-1 and TRBJ2-7, with a weak D call TRBD2 (5 bases). Germline V CDR1 and CDR2: MNHNS, SASEGT. V shed 1 base and J shed 1 base, with 5 bases lying between them. The CDR3 spans 13 residues. This CDR3 is CASSEGLSYEQYF. The CDR3 region has the DNA TGTGCCAGCAGTGAAGGACTATCCTACGAGCAGTACTTC.

CDR3 sequence reads: CASSFLNNYGYTF. As DNA, the CDR3 is TGTGCCAGCAGTTTCTTAAATAACTATGGCTACACCTTC. The chain links TRBV6-1 to TRBJ1-2, with D hard to call. Germline lookup yields CDR1 MNHNS and CDR2 SASEGT. The V end lost 5 bases, the J end lost 1 base, and 8 bases lay between the germline ends. CDR3 length equals 13 residues.

The chain joins TRBV4-1 to TRBJ2-1; no clear D gene. The CDR3 spans 13 residues. Trimming took 1 base from V and 7 from J, leaving 8 bases between them. The germline gives CDR1 MGHRA, CDR2 YSYEKL. CDR3: CASSQGNGNEQFF. CDR3 sequence (DNA): TGCGCCAGCAGCCAAGGTAACGGGAATGAGCAGTTCTTC.

The rearrangement joins TRBV5-4 to TRBJ2-1, with 14 bases matching TRBD2. The germline gives CDR1 SGHNT, CDR2 YYREEE (reference sequence). The CDR3 covers 17 residues. The V segment lost 1 base and the J segment 7 bases; nucleotides outside the gene matches: 7. The CDR3 region has the DNA TGTGCCAGCAGCTTGCTGGGACTAGCGGGAGAGAGAAATGAGCAGTTCTTC. This encodes CASSLLGLAGERNEQFF.

The rearrangement uses TRBV5-4 and TRBJ2-1; perhaps TRBD1 as D (6 bases). CDR1 is SGHNT, CDR2 YYREEE, per germline (reference sequence). The CDR3 totals 14 residues. V lost 4 bases to trimming and J lost 1 base, with 9 bases between them. CDR3 coding DNA: TGTGCCAGCAGCCCCGACAGGTCCTACAATGAGCAGTTCTTC. The encoded protein is CASSPDRSYNEQFF.